These T cell receptor beta chains were read from a single sample in a study of tumor-infiltrating lymphocytes in localized non-small cell lung cancer. Clones were read by immunoSEQ multiplex PCR, and TCRdb kept only the in-frame ones, dropping some. The table lists about 8,900 clones, 65% to 80% of them singletons. Specimen: uninvolved lung tissue not adjacent to the tumor. The receptors originated from a human donor with non-small cell lung cancer. Both conserved end residues are trimmed from each CDR3. Fields, in order: D gene, V gene, CDR3 protein. D genes are given only for firm matches.

NA	TRBV29-1	SVDKGYNEQF
TRBD2	TRBV7-2	ASSRTSGRIPDTQY
TRBD1	TRBV11-3	ASSQGGLNTEAF
NA	TRBV7-6	ASSRSQGERTQY
NA	TRBV28	ASSTPDASQETQY
TRBD1	TRBV6-4	ASSFYRGDYGYT
TRBD2	TRBV28	ASSRLPGLAGEGEQF
NA	TRBV29-1	SARRDTSYEQY
NA	TRBV19	ASSKPAYSNQPQH
TRBD1	TRBV14	ASSFGNRGVVYTEAF
TRBD1	TRBV29-1	SVRQGGNTEAF
NA	TRBV6-1	ASSDRDQQY
NA	TRBV7-2	ASSSPWGGLNTEAF
NA	TRBV19	ASSLEDEQF
TRBD1	TRBV25-1	ARSDRGWTEAF
NA	TRBV28	ASIPINGYT
NA	TRBV9	ASSVDQSSYEQY
NA	TRBV7-2	ASGRQTAGELF
NA	TRBV7-2	ASSLSDTQY
NA	TRBV15	ATSRMTWSEQY
NA	TRBV29-1	SATDSMGTEAF
NA	TRBV9	ASGRSYEQY
NA	TRBV28	ASSFWGRTNTEAF
NA	TRBV6-5	ASSPLGETQY
NA	TRBV6-1	ASRGRGNTGELF
NA	TRBV7-2	ASSLVGALGEQY
NA	TRBV7-3	ASSLTPTDTQY
NA	TRBV5-6	ASSLRPQNTGELF
TRBD2	TRBV13	ASSYRTSGTYEQY
TRBD1	TRBV9	ASSGRGLTGELF
NA	TRBV7-9	ATGIRGETQY
NA	TRBV11-1	ASSLVSGEQF
NA	TRBV6-1	ASSQTYLNGYT
TRBD1	TRBV5-6	ASSLRTGVTGELF
NA	TRBV7-3	ASSFNANTGELF
TRBD1	TRBV9	ASSVGQGALAYGYT
NA	TRBV14	ASSRQPGTGELF
NA	TRBV11-3	ASSLHGGANVLT
NA	TRBV7-6	ASSSGPTLEAF
NA	TRBV5-1	ASRDPGLQNVLT
NA	TRBV6-5	ASSYQTSYNEQF
NA	TRBV6-6	ASSPSLQGAEAF
NA	TRBV7-2	ASSLHARGYEQY
NA	TRBV5-5	ASSTVSGNTIY
TRBD2	TRBV9	ASNGGDAGYEQY
NA	TRBV9	ASSPYWQSYEQY
TRBD1	TRBV7-8	ASSPRQGVYNEQF
NA	TRBV5-1	ASSYSGTVQETQY
NA	TRBV30	AWKVWAYEQY
TRBD1	TRBV18	ASSRDRLSYEQY